This TCR beta chain was sequenced during a study of cytomegalovirus exposure and HLA in healthy donors. The study's findings and limits: Sequences of the TCR beta chain were said to predict the HLA-A and HLA-B alleles of most subjects accurately.

Of note for this clone: Its antigen is undetermined.

The primer mix had 60 Vbeta and 13 Jbeta primers. Libraries were prepared by immunoSEQ multiplex PCR; TCRdb keeps only in-frame clonotypes and omits some of them. The profile shows some 140,000 clones, roughly 80% of them singletons. Sequenced: PBMCs. This TCR was recovered from a woman aged 45 to 65 in good health and CMV-seropositive.

CDR3 nucleotides: TGTGCCAGCAGGGAGAGTAACTATGGCTACACCTTC. Translation: CASRESNYGYTF. The V and J genes are TRBV6-5 and TRBJ1-2; no firm D call. Germline V lookup: CDR1 MNHEY, CDR2 SVGAGI. Deletions cut 6 bases from V and 1 base from J, with 6 bases between. There are 12 residues in the CDR3.